One and the same sample provided the 25 T cell receptor beta chains below, sequenced in a study of blood T cell repertoires in COVID-19. Using immunoSEQ multiplex PCR, the repertoire was profiled, and TCRdb retains in-frame clones only, with some absent. The sample comprises 200,000 to 300,000 clones, over 80% of which are singletons, and 1.5% rests with the top ten. Sequenced material: peripheral blood. The receptors originated from a woman in her thirties or forties who had recovered from COVID-19.

The CDR3 region is CAWSVQESIQYF. CDR3 sequence (DNA): TGTGCCTGGAGTGTACAGGAAAGCATTCAGTACTTC. The V and J genes are TRBV30 and TRBJ2-4, with TRBD1 as a possible D gene (5 bases). Germline CDR1 GTSNPN, CDR2 SVGIG (reference sequence). The CDR3 has 12 amino acids. Trimming took 0 bases from V and 9 from J, leaving 9 bases between them.

About this clone: Within the sample, other DNA sequences also encode this same CDR3. The genes are TRBV7-9 and TRBJ2-7, with 8 bases fitting TRBD1. Germline V gene data show CDR1 as SEHNR and CDR2 as FQNEAQ (reference sequence). V lost 4 bases and J lost 1; bases outside the gene matches: 6. The CDR3 is 15 amino acids. The CDR3 DNA follows: TGTGCCAGCAGCTCCCCCGGACAGGGTTCCTACGAGCAGTACTTC. Encoded protein: CASSSPGQGSYEQYF.

V is TRBV29-1 and J is TRBJ2-3; TRBD2 matches at 7 bases. Germline trimming cut 7 bases from V and 2 bases from J; bases unmatched to any gene: 12. Germline V CDR1 and CDR2: SQVTM, ANQGSEA. This CDR3 contains 15 residues. The CDR3 DNA reads TGCAGCGCCCGGTGGGCGGGGGAGATCACAGATACGCAGTATTTT. It encodes CSARWAGEITDTQYF.

The rearrangement joins TRBV30 to TRBJ2-7, with D perhaps matching TRBD1 (6 bases). Trimming removed 1 base at V and 3 bases at J, with 10 bases between. CDR1 is GTSNPN, CDR2 SVGIG, per germline (reference sequence). This CDR3 region has 13 residues. The CDR3 coding sequence is TGTGCCTGGAGTGGGGGACACAGCTACGAGCAGTACTTC. It encodes CAWSGGHSYEQYF.

The gene calls are TRBV9 and TRBJ1-2; TRBD1 matches at 7 bases. There are 13 residues in the CDR3. V shed 3 bases, J shed 4 bases, and the junction held 3 bases outside the gene matches. Germline V gives CDR1 SGDLS, CDR2 YYNGEE. CDR3 bases: TGTGCCAGCAGCGGACAGGGTGGCTATGGCTACACCTTC. Its translation is CASSGQGGYGYTF. Full variable domain (missing parts from reference TRBV9 and TRBJ1-2): DSGVTQTPKHLITATGQRVTLRCSPRSGDLSVYWYQQSLDQGLQFLIQYYNGEERAKGNILERFSAQQFPDLHSELNLSSLELGDSALYFCASSGQGGYGYTFGSGTRLTVV.

The CDR3 here is CASSYSGGLYNSPLHF. The CDR3 bases are TGTGCCAGCAGTTACTCGGGGGGACTATATAATTCACCCCTCCACTTT. The chain uses TRBV6-5 and TRBJ1-6, with a tentative D call TRBD1 (5 bases). The germline V gene has CDR1 MNHEY and CDR2 SVGAGI. Trimming pared 0 bases from V and 4 bases from J, leaving 10 bases between. The CDR3 totals 16 residues.

The gene calls are TRBV11-3 and TRBJ2-2; a possible D gene is TRBD2 (6 bases). The germline CDR1 and CDR2 sequences are SGHNT and YENEEA. The germline V and J ends were trimmed by 2 bases and 4 bases, with 17 bases remaining between them. The CDR3 is 17 amino acids. CDR3 bases: TGTGCCAGCAGCTTATGGGACGGGGGAAAGGTCACCGGGGAGCTGTTTTTT. As protein: CASSLWDGGKVTGELFF.

The chain couples TRBV28 to TRBJ2-2; D not resolved. Germline values: CDR1 MDHEN, CDR2 SYDVKM. Trimming removed 8 bases from V and 1 base from J, with 11 bases in between. The CDR3 is 14 amino acids. The CDR3 DNA is TGTGCCAGCCGAACGGTCGGGAACACCGGGGAGCTGTTTTTT. Its protein is CASRTVGNTGELFF. Looking up the rest from reference TRBV28 and TRBJ2-2 gives the full variable domain: DVKVTQSSRYLVKRTGEKVFLECVQDMDHENMFWYRQDPGLGLRLIYFSYDVKMKEKGDIPEGYSVSREKKERFSLILESASTNQTSMYLCASRTVGNTGELFFGEGSRLTVL.

The gene calls are TRBV6-5 and TRBJ2-2; TRBD1 aligns across 8 bases. This CDR3 is 15 amino acids long. Germline V gene lookup returns CDR1 MNHEY and CDR2 SVGAGI. J lost 5 bases, V lost 4 bases, and 6 bases had no gene match. CDR3 DNA sequence: TGTGCCAGCAGTTCGCGGACAGGGCCAACCGGGGAGCTGTTTTTT. Protein sequence: CASSSRTGPTGELFF.

Here the CDR3 reads CASSQTGPSYNEQFF. In nucleotides, the CDR3 is TGCGCCAGCAGCCAGACAGGGCCCTCCTACAATGAGCAGTTCTTC. This chain connects TRBV5-1 to TRBJ2-1; 7 nucleotides line up with TRBD1. Germline CDR1 reads SGHRS; CDR2 reads YFSETQ. The CDR3 is made up of 15 amino acids. Trimming cost V 4 bases and J 0 bases; bases outside gene matches: 4.

The chain has TRBV10-3 and TRBJ1-1, with 8 bases that match TRBD1. The CDR3 is made up of 13 amino acids. Germline assignment: CDR1 ENHRY and CDR2 SYGVKD. V shed 6 bases and J 6 bases; nucleotides not matched to a gene: 6. The CDR3 DNA sequence: TGTGCCATCAGGGACAGGGTGGGCGCTGAAGCTTTCTTT. Translation: CAIRDRVGAEAFF.

This sequence joins TRBV7-9 and TRBJ2-1, with D perhaps TRBD2 (7 bases). The germline CDR1 and CDR2 sequences are SEHNR and FQNEAQ (reference sequence). The ends were cut back, 4 bases at V and 6 bases at J, with 19 bases in the middle. CDR3 length equals 16 residues. The CDR3 region has the DNA TGTGCCAGCAGCTCCCTCCAGGGGCGGGGGATCAATGAGCAGTTCTTC. This sequence encodes CASSSLQGRGINEQFF. The entire variable domain, with the rest obtained from reference TRBV7-9 and TRBJ2-1, is as follows: DTGVSQNPRHKITKRGQNVTFRCDPISEHNRLYWYRQTLGQGPEFLTYFQNEAQLEKSRLLSDRFSAERPKGSFSTLEIQRTEQGDSAMYLCASSSLQGRGINEQFFGPGTRLTVL.

The chain couples TRBV28 to TRBJ1-1, with D possibly matching TRBD1 (5 bases). The CDR3 contains 14 residues. Trimming took 2 bases from V and 0 from J, leaving 7 bases between them. Germline CDR1 reads MDHEN; CDR2 reads SYDVKM. CDR3 region: CASSLGQMNTEAFF. The CDR3 DNA reads as TGTGCCAGCAGTTTAGGACAAATGAACACTGAAGCTTTCTTT.

V is TRBV28 and J is TRBJ1-6; tentatively, D is TRBD1 (5 bases). Germline CDR1 reads MDHEN; CDR2 reads SYDVKM. V lost 6 bases and J lost 5, with 14 bases in between. The CDR3 covers 15 residues. CDR3 region: CASRHGQGDNSPLHF. CDR3 coding DNA: TGTGCCAGCAGACACGGGCAGGGTGATAATTCACCCCTCCACTTT.

V usage is TRBV15 and J usage is TRBJ2-7, with D perhaps TRBD2 (5 bases). CDR1 and CDR2 from the germline V gene are LNHNV and YYDKDF (reference sequence). Deletions cut 0 bases from V and 7 bases from J, with 28 bases between. The CDR3 runs 19 residues. CDR3 loop: CATSRDRGVTGYLPGEQYF. In DNA, the CDR3 is TGTGCCACCAGCAGAGATCGGGGAGTAACGGGATATCTTCCGGGGGAGCAGTACTTC.

J is TRBJ1-1 and V is TRBV10-3; TRBD1 agrees at 9 bases. V shed 6 bases, J shed 7 bases, and the junction held 3 bases outside the gene matches. CDR1 ENHRY and CDR2 SYGVKD come from the germline V gene. CDR3 size: 12 residues. The CDR3 DNA sequence: TGTGCCATCAGGGGACAGGGATTTGAAGCTTTCTTT. Translating gives CAIRGQGFEAFF.

V and J are TRBV15 and TRBJ2-5; 16 positions match TRBD2. CDR1 LNHNV and CDR2 YYDKDF come from the germline V gene (reference sequence). This CDR3 is built from 19 residues. Unmatched junction bases numbered 6, after V lost 1 base and J lost 1 base. CDR3 loop: CATSRGGTSGGAAQETQYF. The CDR3 region has the DNA TGTGCCACCAGCAGAGGCGGGACTAGCGGGGGGGCCGCCCAAGAGACCCAGTACTTC.

The gene calls are TRBV5-1 and TRBJ2-5; 7 nucleotides align to TRBD2. V was pared by 5 bases and J by 4 bases, with 14 bases of the junction left unmatched. Germline V lookup: CDR1 SGHRS, CDR2 YFSETQ. The CDR3 is 16 residues long. Written as DNA, the CDR3 is TGCGCCAGCAGTTTAGACTTTGCGGGGGACGGAGAGACCCAGTACTTC. It translates to CASSLDFAGDGETQYF.

This chain links TRBV7-9 with TRBJ2-2, with 9 bases identical to TRBD2. CDR3 length equals 16 residues. Unmatched junction bases numbered 9, after V lost 3 bases and J lost 7 bases. Germline CDR1 and CDR2: SEHNR and FQNEAQ (reference sequence). The CDR3 DNA sequence: TGTGCCAGCAGCTTCCTCAGCGGGGGGAACGGCGGGGAGCTGTTTTTT. Protein: CASSFLSGGNGGELFF. Together with reference TRBV7-9 and TRBJ2-2, the CDR3 gives the full variable domain: DTGVSQNPRHKITKRGQNVTFRCDPISEHNRLYWYRQTLGQGPEFLTYFQNEAQLEKSRLLSDRFSAERPKGSFSTLEIQRTEQGDSAMYLCASSFLSGGNGGELFFGEGSRLTVL.

This chain uses TRBV7-9 with TRBJ1-2, with 10 nucleotides matching TRBD1. V was clipped by 7 bases and J by 2 bases; unmatched bases: 10. From germline, CDR1 is SEHNR and CDR2 FQNEAQ (reference sequence). The CDR3 is 16 amino acids. CDR3 sequence: CASKSTGGALNYGYTF. The CDR3 DNA follows: TGTGCCAGCAAGTCGACAGGGGGCGCTTTGAACTATGGCTACACCTTC.

The V gene is TRBV30, the J gene TRBJ2-7, with TRBD1 matching over 7 bases. The V gene's germline CDR1 is GTSNPN and CDR2 SVGIG (reference sequence). V was clipped by 4 bases and J by 2 bases; unmatched bases: 11. The CDR3 has 15 residues. The CDR3 here is CAWKFATGWTYEQYF. CDR3 DNA sequence: TGTGCCTGGAAGTTTGCGACAGGGTGGACCTACGAGCAGTACTTC.

CDR3 loop: CASSLETSGTYNEQFF. The CDR3 DNA follows: TGTGCCAGCAGTTTGGAAACTAGCGGAACCTACAATGAGCAGTTCTTC. The chain is built from TRBV28 and TRBJ2-1; 8 positions match TRBD2. With 3 bases clipped from V and 2 bases from J, the junction kept 6 bases outside the gene matches. This CDR3 spans 16 amino acids. Per germline, CDR1 MDHEN and CDR2 SYDVKM.

The chain is built from TRBV7-9 and TRBJ2-1; possibly TRBD1 for D (5 bases). V lost 1 base, J lost 5 bases, and 6 bases lay in between. Germline CDR1 and CDR2: SEHNR and FQNEAQ (reference sequence). The CDR3 totals 13 residues. The CDR3 spells CASSLGQNNEQFF. The CDR3 nucleotides read TGTGCCAGCAGCTTAGGACAGAACAATGAGCAGTTCTTC.

The V call is TRBV6-6, the J call TRBJ1-5; 9 positions match TRBD1. V dropped 8 bases and J dropped 0; count of bases not matched to a gene: 14. The CDR3 runs to 18 residues. Germline assignment: CDR1 MNHNY and CDR2 SVGAGI (reference sequence). The CDR3 sequence is CASGRGTGKAYSNQPQHF. The CDR3 bases are TGTGCCAGCGGTCGCGGGACAGGGAAGGCCTATAGCAATCAGCCCCAGCATTTT.

The rearrangement links TRBV10-3 to TRBJ1-6; perhaps TRBD1 as D (6 bases). V shed 7 bases and J shed 7 bases, with 14 bases lying between them. Germline assignment: CDR1 ENHRY and CDR2 SYGVKD. There are 14 residues in the CDR3. CDR3 sequence (DNA): TGTGCCATCAATCACGGGACAAGGAATTCACCCCTCCACTTT. Protein: CAINHGTRNSPLHF.